The sequence of this TCR beta chain was determined in a study of graft-versus-host responses after intestinal transplantation. About the study: Each recipient received a multivisceral, liver-intestinal, or isolated intestinal graft. Broader study findings: With peak circulating GvH clone levels came an association with early post-transplant HvG declines. Graft-donor T cell macrochimerism coincided with high graft-versus-host to host-versus-graft clonal ratios in allografts. The authors found GvH clones in recipient marrow, some appearing first in ileum or blood.

Libraries were prepared by immunoSEQ multiplex PCR; TCRdb keeps only in-frame clonotypes and omits some of them. The table shows 80,000 to 85,000 clones, with 91% occurring only once. Turning to this clone: Its target is not known.

Trimming removed 3 bases from V and 8 bases from J, with 11 bases in between. Per germline, CDR1 LGHNA and CDR2 YSLEER. The CDR3 runs to 13 residues. This clonotype was obtained from a human donor who received an intestinal transplant. This chain joins TRBV4-3 and TRBJ1-3, with D perhaps matching TRBD1 (6 bases). The input for sequencing was unstimulated CD4+ T cells sorted from spleen or lymph node cells, taken before intestinal transplant. The CDR3 loop reads CASSQEAGDTIYF. The DNA for the CDR3 is TGCGCCAGCAGCCAGGAAGCAGGGGACACCATATATTTT.